The 30 T cell receptor beta chains in this list originate from one sample, sequenced in a study of cytomegalovirus exposure and HLA in healthy donors. Vbeta (60) and Jbeta (13) primers were used in the PCR. Measured with immunoSEQ multiplex PCR; TCRdb has only the in-frame clones, and not every one. The table has 89,000 or so clones, about 83% seen once. Sequenced sample: PBMCs. These receptor sequences come from a woman under 30 in good health and CMV-seropositive.

The sample holds a few counts of this clone. Germline and junction disagree at one end, which may indicate a read error. The genes are TRBV28 and TRBJ1-1; 9 positions match TRBD1. CDR3 length equals 12 residues. Germline V lookup: CDR1 MDHEN, CDR2 SYDVKM. CDR3 loop: CASRYPGQGALF. The CDR3 DNA is TGTGCCAGCAGGTACCCGGGACAGGGCGCTCTTTTT.

The rearrangement joins TRBV10-1 to TRBJ2-1; 8 bases align to TRBD2. V was clipped by 5 bases and J by 7 bases; unmatched bases: 7. The germline gives CDR1 WNHNN, CDR2 SYGVQD (reference sequence). The CDR3 is 14 residues long. CDR3 nucleotide sequence: TGCGCCAGCAGTACCGGGACTAGTGTGAATGAGCAGTTCTTC. It is translated as CASSTGTSVNEQFF.

The chain is built from TRBV6-5 and TRBJ2-7, with 8 bases aligning to TRBD2. This CDR3 is built from 15 residues. Germline loops: CDR1 MNHEY, CDR2 SVGAGI. The ends lost 2 bases at V and 3 bases at J; junction bases unmatched: 6. The CDR3 bases are TGTGCCAGCAGTTACGTCGGGGGGGAAGGCTACGAGCAGTACTTC. Translating gives CASSYVGGEGYEQYF.

The CDR3 DNA follows: TGTGCCAGCAGCAAGGGGGGGCCTCAAGAGACCCAGTACTTC. Amino acids: CASSKGGPQETQYF. The rearrangement uses TRBV11-3 and TRBJ2-5; D is perhaps TRBD2 (7 bases). CDR3 size: 14 residues. Trimming pared 5 bases from V and 2 bases from J, leaving 12 bases between. Germline CDR1 reads SGHNT; CDR2 reads YENEEA. Full variable domain (missing parts from reference TRBV11-3 and TRBJ2-5): EAGVVQSPRYKIIEKKQPVAFWCNPISGHNTLYWYLQNLGQGPELLIRYENEEAVDDSQLPKDRFSAERLKGVDSTLKIQPAELGDSAVYLCASSKGGPQETQYFGPGTRLLVL.

The chain combines TRBV7-9 with TRBJ1-6; D not certain. The V end lost 1 base, the J end lost 3 bases, and 7 bases lay between the germline ends. The germline V gene encodes CDR1 SEHNR and CDR2 FQNEAQ (reference sequence). This CDR3 is 15 amino acids long. The CDR3 region is CASSLVENYNSPLHF. CDR3 bases: TGTGCCAGCAGCTTAGTAGAGAACTATAATTCACCCCTCCACTTT.

This clone was observed a handful of times. V and J are TRBV11-3 and TRBJ2-5; D is unclear. The germline V and J ends were trimmed by 5 bases and 2 bases, with 9 bases remaining between them. Germline V gives CDR1 SGHNT, CDR2 YENEEA. The CDR3 is made up of 13 amino acids. The CDR3 DNA reads as TGTGCCAGCAGCCCGTCCGGGCAAGAGACCCAGTACTTC. Residues: CASSPSGQETQYF.

CDR3 coding DNA: TGTGCCAGCAGCTTGGATCCCGGACAAGCTTTTTCTTATGGCTACACCTTC. This encodes CASSLDPGQAFSYGYTF. The V and J genes are TRBV5-4 and TRBJ1-2; tentatively, D is TRBD1 (5 bases). The V end lost 0 bases, the J end lost 5 bases, and 20 bases lay between the germline ends. Germline CDR1 SGHNT, CDR2 YYREEE (reference sequence). The CDR3 has 17 residues.

Here the CDR3 DNA reads TGTGCCAGCAGCCTCGGGACTAGCGGGGGGAGGGATGAGCAGTTCTTC. Translating gives CASSLGTSGGRDEQFF. The chain couples TRBV7-9 to TRBJ2-1; TRBD2 agrees at 15 bases. With V trimmed by 5 bases and J by 8 bases, 7 bases remained unmatched. The CDR3 covers 16 residues. Germline-derived CDR1 and CDR2 are SEHNR and FQNEAQ (reference sequence).

This clone occurred once. The V and J genes are TRBV30 and TRBJ2-7; TRBD1 matches 7 bases. The CDR3 consists of 15 residues. Trimming removed 0 bases from V and 2 bases from J; junction bases left unmatched: 7. Germline V gives CDR1 GTSNPN, CDR2 SVGIG (reference sequence). CDR3 nucleotide sequence: TGTGCCTGGAGTGTACAGGGGCCGGCTCCCTACGAGCAGTACTTC. This translates into CAWSVQGPAPYEQYF.

This chain uses TRBV15 with TRBJ2-7; 7 bases are shared with TRBD1. CDR3 size: 18 residues. Unmatched junction bases numbered 13, after V lost 0 bases and J lost 2 bases. Per germline, CDR1 LNHNV and CDR2 YYDKDF (reference sequence). The CDR3 spells CATSREGDRPSPTYEQYF. The CDR3 coding sequence is TGTGCCACCAGCAGAGAAGGGGACAGACCCTCACCTACCTACGAGCAGTACTTC.

The chain combines TRBV10-2 with TRBJ2-7; perhaps TRBD1 as D (5 bases). This CDR3 comprises 16 residues. CDR1 and CDR2 (germline): WSHSY, SAAADI. V was pared by 3 bases and J by 0 bases, with 15 bases between. The chain's CDR3 is CASSDRGGLSSYEQYF. The CDR3 nucleotides are TGCGCCAGCAGTGATAGGGGCGGCCTCAGCTCCTACGAGCAGTACTTC.

Concerning this clone: An end of the junction differs from the germline gene, which may be a read error. V is TRBV28 and J is TRBJ2-2; 10 positions match TRBD2. Germline assignment: CDR1 MDHEN and CDR2 SYDVKM. The CDR3 runs to 15 residues. CDR3 coding DNA: TGTGCCAGCAGATTATCTAGCGGGAGTGCGGGGGAGCTGTTTTTT. It codes for CASRLSSGSAGELFF.

The J gene is TRBJ1-1, the V gene TRBV18, with 8 bases identical to TRBD1. The V gene end was trimmed by 5 bases and the J gene end by 0 bases; junction bases not matched to a gene: 8. The CDR3 extends over 16 amino acids. The germline V gene has CDR1 KGHSH and CDR2 LQKENI. Here the CDR3 DNA reads TGTGCCAGCTCATCCAACAGGGGGGGGATGAACACTGAAGCTTTCTTT. This translates into CASSSNRGGMNTEAFF.

This clone has at least ten counts. CDR3 nucleotide sequence: TGTGCCAGCAGCTTAAAGGGACTACTCTCCTACGAGCAGTACTTC. This translates into CASSLKGLLSYEQYF. This chain uses TRBV13 with TRBJ2-7; the match to TRBD2 covers 7 bases. Germline V gene data show CDR1 as PRHDT and CDR2 as FYEKMQ (reference sequence). This CDR3 spans 15 amino acids. V shed 2 bases and J 0 bases; nucleotides not matched to a gene: 4.

This chain joins TRBV30 and TRBJ1-2, with TRBD1 identical over 9 bases. J was trimmed by 6 bases and V by 0 bases; bases with no gene match: 11. Germline-derived CDR1 and CDR2 are GTSNPN and SVGIG (reference sequence). This CDR3 is built from 16 residues. CDR3 amino acids: CAWSVRLGQGLDGYTF. The CDR3 DNA reads TGTGCCTGGAGTGTACGGCTGGGACAGGGTCTGGATGGCTACACCTTC.

The chain carries TRBV23-1 and TRBJ2-3, with 7 bases that match TRBD2. TRBV23-1 is filed as an ORF, its function uncertain. This CDR3 is 16 amino acids long. V trimming: 2 bases; J trimming: 4 bases; junction bases outside the gene matches: 9. CDR3 protein: CASSQGTGLAADTQYF. In DNA, the CDR3 is TGCGCCAGCAGTCAAGGAACGGGGCTAGCGGCAGATACGCAGTATTTT.

This rearrangement joins TRBV21-1 to TRBJ2-1; the D call of TRBD2 is as the table states it, not checked on the DNA. TRBV21-1 is a listed pseudogene. CDR3 length: 16 residues. The CDR3 DNA follows: TGTGCCAGCAGCATGGGACTAGCGGACTCCTACAATGAGCAGTTCTTC. It is translated as CASSMGLADSYNEQFF.

The chain employs TRBV7-9 and TRBJ2-2; 8 bases agree with TRBD2. With V trimmed by 4 bases and J by 8 bases, 6 bases remained unmatched. Germline CDR1 reads SEHNR; CDR2 reads FQNEAQ (reference sequence). The CDR3 is 14 residues long. The CDR3 DNA reads TGTGCCAGCAGCTCGGTAGCGGGACCTGGGGAGCTGTTTTTT. Translated: CASSSVAGPGELFF.

This clone was seen only a few times. The J gene is TRBJ1-5, the V gene TRBV5-6; D is undetermined. Trimming removed 6 bases at V and 2 bases at J, with 18 bases between. Germline V gene sequence: CDR1 SGHDT, CDR2 YYEEEE. This CDR3 spans 16 amino acids. This CDR3 is CASTKYGDPGNQPQHF. The DNA for the CDR3 is TGTGCCAGCACCAAATACGGGGATCCGGGCAATCAGCCCCAGCATTTT.

The V gene is TRBV14, the J gene TRBJ1-5; possible D gene TRBD1, 5 bases. This CDR3 has 16 amino acids. The V and J ends lost 4 bases and 2 bases respectively, with 15 bases between them. Germline CDR1 reads SGHDN; CDR2 reads FVKESK. The CDR3 sequence: CASSRPQGLGNQPQHF. DNA of the CDR3: TGTGCCAGCAGCCGCCCGCAGGGCTTGGGCAATCAGCCCCAGCATTTT.

This rearrangement joins TRBV15 to TRBJ1-5; 7 bases line up with TRBD1. The CDR3 is made up of 15 amino acids. CDR1 and CDR2 (germline): LNHNV, YYDKDF (reference sequence). Trimming cost V 8 bases and J 6 bases; bases outside gene matches: 13. CDR3 amino acids: CATLNGEAGGQPQHF. The CDR3 DNA follows: TGTGCCACCCTAAACGGGGAGGCAGGGGGTCAGCCCCAGCATTTT.

This clone was recorded only once. The genes are TRBV5-6 and TRBJ2-3; 7 nucleotides agree with TRBD1. CDR1 and CDR2 (germline): SGHDT, YYEEEE. With V trimmed by 5 bases and J by 3 bases, 6 bases remained unmatched. This CDR3 comprises 14 residues. Here the CDR3 DNA reads TGTGCCAGCAGGTCGCCGACAGGGACAGATACGCAGTATTTT. It specifies CASRSPTGTDTQYF.

The chain links TRBV28 to TRBJ2-1; 8 bases agree with TRBD2. After removal of 4 bases from V and 7 bases from J, the junction contained 9 bases not matched to a gene. This CDR3 spans 15 amino acids. In germline, CDR1 is MDHEN, CDR2 SYDVKM. This chain's CDR3 is CASSSGTRYVNEQFF. The CDR3, as DNA: TGTGCCAGCAGTTCCGGGACTAGATATGTGAATGAGCAGTTCTTC.

The V gene is TRBV6-1, the J gene TRBJ1-6; D remains unclear. The CDR3 spans 14 residues. Looked up from germline, CDR1 is MNHNS and CDR2 is SASEGT. V was clipped by 10 bases and J by 2 bases, with 12 bases between them. The CDR3 nucleotides are TGTGCCACTCGGACGGGAACCTATAATTCACCCCTCCACTTT. Protein: CATRTGTYNSPLHF.

The V and J genes are TRBV28 and TRBJ2-7, with 11 bases lining up with TRBD2. Germline-derived CDR1 and CDR2 are MDHEN and SYDVKM. The CDR3 loop spans 15 amino acids. The V segment lost 7 bases and the J segment 2 bases; nucleotides outside the gene matches: 7. The CDR3 region is CASKASGGPTYEQYF. The CDR3 DNA follows: TGTGCCAGCAAGGCTAGCGGGGGGCCAACCTACGAGCAGTACTTC.

The chain joins TRBV6-1 to TRBJ2-7, with D possibly matching TRBD1 (5 bases). Between the trimmed V and J ends, which lost 4 bases and 3 bases, there was a span of 7 bases. The CDR3 spans 12 residues. Germline V gives CDR1 MNHNS, CDR2 SASEGT. CDR3: CASSVQGYEQYF. The CDR3 region has the DNA TGTGCCAGCAGTGTGCAGGGCTACGAGCAGTACTTC.

Only one count was recorded for this clone. The chain couples TRBV7-3 to TRBJ2-3; 11 nucleotides align to TRBD2. The CDR3 covers 17 residues. J was trimmed by 2 bases and V by 5 bases; bases with no gene match: 9. Germline values: CDR1 SGHTA, CDR2 FQGTGA. As DNA, the CDR3 is TGTGCCAGCAGCCTCTACGGACTAGCGGGTGACACAGATACGCAGTATTTT. The encoded protein is CASSLYGLAGDTDTQYF.

The gene calls are TRBV6-5 and TRBJ2-3; no firm D call. Between the trimmed V and J ends, which lost 2 bases and 2 bases, there was a span of 8 bases. The germline V gene has CDR1 MNHEY and CDR2 SVGAGI. The CDR3 extends over 14 amino acids. CDR3 residues: CASSYAVATDTQYF. The CDR3, as DNA: TGTGCCAGCAGTTACGCGGTAGCCACAGATACGCAGTATTTT.

The V and J genes are TRBV11-3 and TRBJ2-1; maybe TRBD2 (5 bases). Looked up from germline, CDR1 is SGHNT and CDR2 is YENEEA. The CDR3 consists of 12 residues. The V gene lost 5 bases and the J gene lost 8 bases, with 10 bases spanning the gap. CDR3 DNA sequence: TGTGCCAGCAGCGTTAGCGAGGATGAGCAGTTCTTC. Translated: CASSVSEDEQFF. The full variable domain, completed using reference TRBV11-3 and TRBJ2-1, is EAGVVQSPRYKIIEKKQPVAFWCNPISGHNTLYWYLQNLGQGPELLIRYENEEAVDDSQLPKDRFSAERLKGVDSTLKIQPAELGDSAVYLCASSVSEDEQFFGPGTRLTVL.

This chain joins TRBV28 and TRBJ2-7; 15 nucleotides align to TRBD2. The CDR3 runs 18 residues. Germline trimming cut 6 bases from V and 2 bases from J; bases unmatched to any gene: 11. Germline V gene lookup returns CDR1 MDHEN and CDR2 SYDVKM. CDR3 sequence (DNA): TGTGCCAGCAGCACACCGGGGACTAGCGGGAGGCCCACCTACGAGCAGTACTTC. This sequence encodes CASSTPGTSGRPTYEQYF.